This record looks at one TCR beta chain sequence and its context. This specimen belongs to a study of blood T cell repertoires in COVID-19. Looking at the study overall: Sites in the United States, Italy and Spain provided acute and convalescent COVID-19 samples.

V was clipped by 4 bases and J by 7 bases, with 19 bases between them. Germline-derived CDR1 and CDR2 are LNHNV and YYDKDF (reference sequence). The CDR3 is 15 amino acids. The data were produced by immunoSEQ multiplex PCR, yet TCRdb's version contains in-frame clones alone and is incomplete. This sample has about 160,000 clones; around 89% occur once, and the top ten carry around 7%. Sequenced sample: PBMCs or T cells enriched from blood (not recorded which). This rearrangement joins TRBV15 to TRBJ2-5; weak D call: TRBD2 (6 bases). This TCR derives from a woman aged 45 to 65 who had recovered from COVID-19. CDR3 amino acids: CATSTRTPSERTQYF. The DNA of the CDR3 is TGTGCCACCAGCACCAGAACCCCTAGCGAGAGGACCCAGTACTTC.